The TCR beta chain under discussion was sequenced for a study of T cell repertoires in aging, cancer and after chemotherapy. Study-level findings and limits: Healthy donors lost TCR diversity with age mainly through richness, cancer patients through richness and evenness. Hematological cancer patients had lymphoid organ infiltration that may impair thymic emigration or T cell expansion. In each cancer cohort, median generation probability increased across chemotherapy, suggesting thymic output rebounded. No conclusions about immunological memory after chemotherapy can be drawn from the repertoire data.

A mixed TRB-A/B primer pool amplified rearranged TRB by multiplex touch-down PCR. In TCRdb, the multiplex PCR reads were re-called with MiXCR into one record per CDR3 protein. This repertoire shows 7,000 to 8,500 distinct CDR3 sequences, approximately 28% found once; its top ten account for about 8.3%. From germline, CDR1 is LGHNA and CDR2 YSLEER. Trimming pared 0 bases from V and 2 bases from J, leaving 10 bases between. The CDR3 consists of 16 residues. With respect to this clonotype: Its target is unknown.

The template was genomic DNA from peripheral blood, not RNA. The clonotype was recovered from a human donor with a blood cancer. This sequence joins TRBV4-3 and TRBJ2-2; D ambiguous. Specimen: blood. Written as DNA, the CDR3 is TGCGCCAGCAGCCAAGATGACCCCGTAAACACCGGGGAGCTGTTTTTT. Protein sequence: CASSQDDPVNTGELFF.